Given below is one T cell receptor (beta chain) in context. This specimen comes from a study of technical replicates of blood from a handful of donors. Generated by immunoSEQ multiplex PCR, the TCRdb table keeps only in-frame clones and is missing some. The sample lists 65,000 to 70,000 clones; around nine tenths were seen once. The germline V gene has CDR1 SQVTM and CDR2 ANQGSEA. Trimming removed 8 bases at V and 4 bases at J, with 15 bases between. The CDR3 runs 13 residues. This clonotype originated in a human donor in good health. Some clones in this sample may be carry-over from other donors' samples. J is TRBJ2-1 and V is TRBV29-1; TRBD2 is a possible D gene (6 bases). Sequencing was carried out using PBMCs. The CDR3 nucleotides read TGCAGCACTGGGACTGAAAGTTACAATGAGCAGTTCTTC. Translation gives CSTGTESYNEQFF.